These 4 T cell receptor beta chains came from one sample sequenced in a study of blood T cell repertoires in COVID-19. Profiled with immunoSEQ multiplex PCR; TCRdb holds only in-frame clones, not every one. The table lists approximately 180,000 clones, about four fifths of them singletons. Sequencing used peripheral blood. These receptors were taken from a woman older than 75 with COVID-19, enrolled during active disease.

The chain couples TRBV13 to TRBJ1-4; tentative D call: TRBD1 (6 bases). Germline CDR1 PRHDT, CDR2 FYEKMQ (reference sequence). V dropped 5 bases and J dropped 8 bases, with 12 bases sitting between them. The CDR3 length is 13 residues. CDR3 in DNA: TGTGCCAGCAGCCAAGGGACAAACGAAAAACTGTTTTTT. It specifies CASSQGTNEKLFF.

The gene calls are TRBV5-1 and TRBJ2-7; TRBD1 matches 10 bases. The CDR3 has 14 residues. The V segment lost 4 bases and the J segment 3 bases; nucleotides outside the gene matches: 4. Germline lookup yields CDR1 SGHRS and CDR2 YFSETQ. The DNA of the CDR3 is TGCGCCAGCAGCGCCGGGACAGGGGTCTACGAGCAGTACTTC. Translating gives CASSAGTGVYEQYF.

As DNA, the CDR3 is TGCGCCAGCAGCTGGACAGGGCTATCCTACGAGCAGTACTTC. Its protein is CASSWTGLSYEQYF. This chain links TRBV5-1 with TRBJ2-7; 8 bases line up with TRBD1. Germline loops: CDR1 SGHRS, CDR2 YFSETQ. V was clipped by 3 bases and J by 1 base; unmatched bases: 3. The CDR3 is made up of 14 amino acids.

The chain couples TRBV19 to TRBJ1-4; TRBD1 matches 7 bases. Germline V gene data show CDR1 as LNHDA and CDR2 as SQIVND (reference sequence). V lost 5 bases and J lost 7; bases outside the gene matches: 4. This CDR3 has 13 residues. CDR3 sequence (DNA): TGTGCCAGTAGTGTCGACAGGGCTGAAAAACTGTTTTTT. Amino acids: CASSVDRAEKLFF. The full variable domain, in which reference TRBV19 and TRBJ1-4 provide the parts outside the CDR3, is DGGITQSPKYLFRKEGQNVTLSCEQNLNHDAMYWYRQDPGQGLRLIYYSQIVNDFQKGDIAEGYSVSREKKESFPLTVTSAQKNPTAFYLCASSVDRAEKLFFGSGTQLSVL.